This record looks at one TCR beta chain sequence and its context. Its antigen remains unknown. This specimen comes from a study of glioma-infiltrating T cells. Whole-study findings and limits: Very few CDR3 sequences were shared between tissue and blood. Above-expected tissue-blood divergence occurred in all gliomas, most in low-grade ones.

TCR alpha and beta CDR3 regions were amplified from RNA using iRepertoire nested multiplex PCR. One-step reverse transcription and amplification started from roughly 100-400 ng of tissue mRNA or PBMC total RNA. Each CDR3 protein gets one entry after TCRdb re-called the multiplex PCR reads with MiXCR. The sample consists of about 180,000 distinct CDR3 sequences, about 46% of them appearing once. The sequencing sample was made of glioma tissue, nonneoplastic brain tissue, or PBMCs (not recorded which). The sequence came from a human donor with low-grade glioma or glioblastoma, undergoing nonglioma brain surgery, or in good health (not recorded which).

The CDR3 sequence is CASSQSSLESQLEAFF. The CDR3 DNA is TGCGCCAGCAGCCAGAGTAGTTTGGAGAGCCAACTGGAAGCTTTCTTT. This chain connects TRBV4-1 to TRBJ1-1; D gene unclear. Germline V gene data show CDR1 as MGHRA and CDR2 as YSYEKL. Between the trimmed V and J ends, which lost 3 bases and 8 bases, there was a span of 22 bases. The CDR3 sequence is 16 residues long.